These 32 T cell receptor beta chains were all obtained from the same sample, sequenced in a study of glioma-infiltrating T cells (dated by TCRdb to the mid-2010s). Reads for this sample came from an Illumina MiSeq. The iRepertoire nested amplicon-rescue multiplex PCR (arm-PCR) platform was used to amplify TCR alpha and beta CDR3 regions from RNA. Using fastp trimming at Q25 and MiXCR clonotype assembly, TCRdb reanalyzed the public sequencing data and kept in-frame beta chains. For every CDR3 protein sequence, its rows merge into one entry that carries the most common genes and DNA. The table for this sample lists fewer than 500,000 distinct CDR3 sequences; roughly two fifths of them were counted only once. The ten biggest clones cover more than 10% of the sample. The sample was glioma tissue, nonneoplastic brain tissue, or PBMCs (not recorded which). The receptors stem from a human donor with low-grade glioma or glioblastoma, undergoing nonglioma brain surgery, or in good health (not recorded which).

This clonotype appeared many times. The chain combines TRBV15 with TRBJ2-5, with D perhaps TRBD2 (5 bases). The CDR3 contains 14 residues. Trimming cost V 3 bases and J 6 bases, with 14 bases left between them. Germline V CDR1 and CDR2: LNHNV, YYDKDF (reference sequence). Here the CDR3 DNA reads TGTGCCACCAGCAGGCGGACTTCGGGAAAGACCCAGTACTTC. Amino acid sequence: CATSRRTSGKTQYF.

This clonotype has only one observation. A single base separates this from a much larger clone, so it may be a read error. The chain is built from TRBV28 and TRBJ2-7; D unclear. Germline CDR1 MDHEN, CDR2 SYDVKM. This CDR3 contains 15 residues. The CDR3, as DNA: TGTGCCGGCAGTTTCCTGGGCAGTATCGCCTACGAGCAGTACTTC. This translates into CAGSFLGSIAYEQYF.

The chain recombines TRBV3-1 with TRBJ1-2; no clear D gene. The V end was cut by 4 bases, the J end by 1 base, with 28 bases between. CDR1 is LGHDT, CDR2 YNNKEL, per germline (reference sequence). The CDR3 spans 20 residues. CDR3: CASSPPEAARIYHFNYGYTF. CDR3 coding DNA: TGTGCCAGCAGCCCACCTGAGGCTGCCAGGATCTATCACTTTAACTATGGCTACACCTTC. The full variable domain, rest sourced from reference TRBV3-1 and TRBJ1-2, is DTAVSQTPKYLVTQMGNDKSIKCEQNLGHDTMYWYKQDSKKFLKIMFSYNNKELIINETVPNRFSPKSPDKAHLNLHINSLELGDSAVYFCASSPPEAARIYHFNYGYTFGSGTRLTVV.

Concerning this clonotype itself: This clone may be a read error of a much larger clone one base away. The genes are TRBV28 and TRBJ1-5, with 8 bases fitting TRBD1. CDR3 size: 16 residues. The germline gives CDR1 MDHEN, CDR2 SYDVKM. CDR3 nucleotide sequence: TGTGCCAGCAGTCTCCTCGACAGGGGTTACAATCACCCCCAGCATTTT. Encoded protein: CASSLLDRGYNHPQHF.

This clonotype was seen only a few times. The V and J genes are TRBV28 and TRBJ2-2, with 14 bases matching TRBD2. There are 19 residues in the CDR3. Trimming removed 6 bases from V and 5 bases from J; junction bases left unmatched: 14. Looked up from germline, CDR1 is MDHEN and CDR2 is SYDVKM. In DNA, the CDR3 is TGTGCCAGCAGCCAACCCCCGGGACTAGCGGGAGTAGGGACCGGGGAGCTGTTTTTT. Its translation: CASSQPPGLAGVGTGELFF. Full variable domain (rest looked up from reference TRBV28 and TRBJ2-2): DVKVTQSSRYLVKRTGEKVFLECVQDMDHENMFWYRQDPGLGLRLIYFSYDVKMKEKGDIPEGYSVSREKKERFSLILESASTNQTSMYLCASSQPPGLAGVGTGELFFGEGSRLTVL.

A few counts support this clonotype. This CDR3 is CATSREGQGRAGANVLTF. For the CDR3, the DNA is TGTGCCACCAGCAGAGAAGGACAGGGGAGGGCTGGGGCCAACGTCCTGACTTTC. The chain is built from TRBV15 and TRBJ2-6; 9 nucleotides match TRBD1. The CDR3 runs 18 residues. Trimming removed 0 bases from V and 2 bases from J; junction bases left unmatched: 5. CDR1 LNHNV and CDR2 YYDKDF come from the germline V gene (reference sequence).

In this sample, this clonotype turned up once. The J gene is TRBJ2-2, the V gene TRBV9; 9 bases fit TRBD2. V shed 1 base, J shed 0 bases, and the junction held 10 bases outside the gene matches. CDR3 length: 19 residues. CDR1 is SGDLS and CDR2 is YYNGEE in the germline V gene. Written as DNA, the CDR3 is TGTGCCAGCAGCGTAAGCGCGGGAGGGGTTTGGACGAACACCGGGGAGCTGTTTTTT. Translated, it gives CASSVSAGGVWTNTGELFF.

This clonotype was recorded at least ten times. V usage is TRBV6-5 and J usage is TRBJ1-1, with D unclear. In germline, CDR1 is MNHEY, CDR2 SVGAGI. V gave up 2 bases and J gave up 7 bases, with 11 bases separating them. The CDR3 is 13 residues long. CDR3 loop: CASSYPPGIEAFF. The DNA of the CDR3 is TGTGCCAGCAGTTACCCTCCGGGTATTGAAGCTTTCTTT.

V gene TRBV12-3 or TRBV12-4 combines with J gene TRBJ2-7; the D gene is possibly TRBD2 (7 bases). V shed 5 bases and J shed 3 bases, with 14 bases lying between them. The CDR3 runs 14 residues. CDR3 sequence: CASSPTGGIYEQYF. CDR3 nucleotide sequence: TGTGCCAGCAGTCCCACGGGGGGCATCTACGAGCAGTACTTC.

The chain recombines TRBV28 with TRBJ2-5; D is perhaps TRBD1 (6 bases). Germline CDR1 MDHEN, CDR2 SYDVKM. The germline V and J ends were trimmed by 4 bases and 1 base, with 13 bases remaining between them. The CDR3 totals 15 residues. The CDR3 DNA reads as TGTGCCAGCAGTTCAGGGGCCGTTCTCCAAGAGACCCAGTACTTC. Translated: CASSSGAVLQETQYF.

The chain uses TRBV28 and TRBJ1-5, with D uncertain. With 4 bases removed from V and 4 bases from J, the gap between germline ends came to 8 bases. This CDR3 has 13 amino acids. Germline-derived CDR1 and CDR2 are MDHEN and SYDVKM. The CDR3 loop is CASSSLDNQPQHF. The CDR3 DNA reads as TGTGCCAGCAGTTCACTGGATAATCAGCCCCAGCATTTT. Full variable domain (rest looked up from reference TRBV28 and TRBJ1-5): DVKVTQSSRYLVKRTGEKVFLECVQDMDHENMFWYRQDPGLGLRLIYFSYDVKMKEKGDIPEGYSVSREKKERFSLILESASTNQTSMYLCASSSLDNQPQHFGDGTRLSIL.

This clonotype appeared many times. The gene calls are TRBV28 and TRBJ2-3; 10 nucleotides line up with TRBD2. CDR3 length equals 18 residues. V gave up 2 bases and J gave up 2 bases; unmatched junction bases: 10. CDR1 and CDR2 (germline): MDHEN, SYDVKM. CDR3 in amino acids: CASSLRRTSGDFTDTQYF. DNA of the CDR3: TGTGCCAGCAGTTTAAGGCGGACTAGCGGAGACTTCACAGATACGCAGTATTTT.

This clonotype was found many times. The chain carries TRBV20-1 and TRBJ1-2; TRBD1 is a possible D gene (5 bases). The V gene's germline CDR1 is DFQATT and CDR2 SNEGSKA (reference sequence). The CDR3 is 13 residues long. V lost 6 bases and J 4 bases, leaving 15 bases between the germline ends. As DNA, the CDR3 is TGCAGTGCCACTGGGACTGAAGGCTATGGCTACACCTTC. Amino acid sequence: CSATGTEGYGYTF.

This clonotype has ten or more counts. The rearrangement uses TRBV6-1 and TRBJ1-1; D gene unclear. Trimming shortened V by 6 bases and J by 7 bases, and 9 bases separated the two germline ends. From germline, CDR1 is MNHNS and CDR2 SASEGT. This CDR3 has 11 amino acids. As DNA, the CDR3 is TGTGCCAGCAGCCAGGTGTTTGAAGCTTTCTTT. Its protein is CASSQVFEAFF.

This clonotype was seen many times. This chain connects TRBV6-1 to TRBJ1-1; the D is unclear. Trimming removed 7 bases at V and 1 base at J, with 7 bases between. CDR1 is MNHNS and CDR2 is SASEGT in the germline V gene. The CDR3 covers 12 residues. CDR3 amino acids: CASTRRNTEAFF. The CDR3 DNA is TGTGCCAGCACCAGGAGGAACACTGAAGCTTTCTTT.

This clonotype was detected only once. At one end the junction does not follow the germline gene, possibly because of a read error. The rearrangement uses TRBV20-1 and TRBJ2-2, with 8 bases lining up with TRBD2. This CDR3 is built from 16 residues. Looked up from germline, CDR1 is DFQATT and CDR2 is SNEGSKA (reference sequence). The CDR3 DNA sequence: TGCAGTACTAGAGGGCTAGCGGGCTTTAACACCGGGGAGCTGTTTTTT. It specifies CSTRGLAGFNTGELFF.

The sample holds a few counts of this clonotype. This rearrangement joins TRBV7-2 to TRBJ2-7, with D unclear. The germline V and J ends were trimmed by 5 bases and 4 bases, with 12 bases remaining between them. The length of the CDR3 is 13 residues. The germline CDR1 and CDR2 sequences are SGHTA and FQGNSA. In nucleotides, the CDR3 is TGTGCCAGCAGCCCAGGACCTCGATACGAGCAGTACTTC. It is translated as CASSPGPRYEQYF.

Points on this clonotype: Being one base from a much bigger clone, this may be a read error. The rearrangement joins TRBV28 to TRBJ2-7; D is possibly TRBD2 (5 bases). The CDR3 length is 16 residues. CDR1 and CDR2 (germline): MDHEN, SYDVKM. Trimming pared 3 bases from V and 2 bases from J, leaving 17 bases between. As DNA, the CDR3 is TGTGCCAGCAGTTTCGTAAGCGGAGCGTTAACCTACGAGCAGTACTTC. Residues: CASSFVSGALTYEQYF.

J is TRBJ1-1 and V is TRBV7-2; TRBD1 matches at 7 bases. There are 16 residues in the CDR3. V lost 7 bases to trimming and J lost 5 bases; unmatched junction nucleotides: 16. CDR1 and CDR2 (germline): SGHTA, FQGNSA. CDR3 in amino acids: CTSTREQGLVGTEAFF. In nucleotides, the CDR3 is TGTACCAGCACCCGGGAACAGGGGTTGGTAGGAACTGAAGCTTTCTTT.

V usage is TRBV20-1 and J usage is TRBJ2-5, with D tentatively TRBD2 (5 bases). Germline CDR1 reads DFQATT; CDR2 reads SNEGSKA (reference sequence). V lost 5 bases, J lost 2 bases, and 6 bases lay in between. CDR3 length: 11 amino acids. CDR3 residues: CSAQRQETQYF. DNA for the CDR3: TGCAGTGCTCAGCGGCAAGAGACCCAGTACTTC.

The V gene is TRBV20-1, the J gene TRBJ1-1; 10 bases are shared with TRBD1. CDR3 length equals 13 residues. V lost 5 bases and J lost 7; bases outside the gene matches: 7. Germline values: CDR1 DFQATT, CDR2 SNEGSKA (reference sequence). CDR3: CSARTGGLGEAFF. The CDR3, as DNA: TGCAGTGCTCGGACAGGGGGTTTGGGTGAAGCTTTCTTT.

This clonotype has a handful of counts. This sequence joins TRBV20-1 and TRBJ2-7; D remains ambiguous. Germline CDR1 DFQATT, CDR2 SNEGSKA (reference sequence). CDR3 length: 12 residues. The germline V and J ends were trimmed by 0 bases and 4 bases, with 7 bases remaining between them. The CDR3 bases are TGCAGTGCTAGAGATAGCCTATACGAGCAGTACTTC. Its translation: CSARDSLYEQYF.

The rearrangement uses TRBV6-5 and TRBJ2-7, with D tentatively TRBD2 (5 bases). This CDR3 spans 11 amino acids. Trimming cost V 4 bases and J 8 bases, with 9 bases left between them. Germline CDR1 and CDR2: MNHEY and SVGAGI. CDR3 amino acids: CASSSRGKQYF. CDR3 sequence (DNA): TGTGCCAGCAGTTCCCGGGGTAAGCAGTACTTC.

V usage is TRBV4-2 and J usage is TRBJ1-2, with D perhaps TRBD1 (6 bases). CDR1 is LGHNA, CDR2 YNFKEQ, per germline. Trimming took off 1 base at V and 4 bases at J, with 19 bases between the two ends. The CDR3 sequence is 17 residues long. This CDR3 is CASSQGGADTLVYGYTF. CDR3 DNA: TGTGCCAGCAGCCAAGGGGGGGCAGACACCTTGGTCTATGGCTACACCTTC.

This clonotype was seen just once. One junction end does not reproduce the germline sequence, and a read error may be involved. The chain joins TRBV27 to TRBJ2-6; D may be TRBD1 (5 bases). The germline V gene encodes CDR1 MNHEY and CDR2 SMNVEV (reference sequence). This CDR3 has 17 amino acids. In DNA form, the CDR3 reads TGTGCCAGCAGTTTATCCGGAAGTTTCTCTGGGGCCAACGTCGTGACTTTC. Translation: CASSLSGSFSGANVVTF. Full variable domain (outside the CDR3, taken from reference TRBV27 and TRBJ2-6): EAQVTQNPRYLITVTGKKLTVTCSQNMNHEYMSWYRQDPGLGLRQIYYSMNVEVTDKGDVPEGYKVSRKEKRNFPLILESPSPNQTSLYFCASSLSGSFSGANVVTFGAGSRLTVL.

For this clonotype: Since a much larger clone is just one base distant, this may be a read error. The chain uses TRBV27 and TRBJ2-1; no definite D call. V lost 4 bases and J lost 8, with 18 bases in between. The CDR3 extends over 15 amino acids. CDR1 and CDR2 from the germline V gene are MNHEY and SMNVEV (reference sequence). CDR3 residues: CASSSLGASLDEQFF. As DNA, the CDR3 is TGTGCCAGCAGTTCCCTAGGCGCGAGCCTGGATGAGCAGTTCTTC.

This rearrangement joins TRBV6-2 or TRBV6-3 to TRBJ2-1; TRBD1 aligns across 8 bases. The CDR3 is 16 residues long. Per the germline V gene, CDR1 is MNHEY and CDR2 is SVGEGT. After removal of 3 bases from V and 1 base from J, the junction contained 5 bases not matched to a gene. The CDR3 DNA is TGTGCCAGCAGTTATCGCACAGGGGGATCCTACAATGAGCAGTTCTTC. It specifies CASSYRTGGSYNEQFF.

This clonotype was counted ten times or more. The chain carries TRBV28 and TRBJ2-1; the match to TRBD2 covers 13 bases. In germline, CDR1 is MDHEN, CDR2 SYDVKM. The CDR3 totals 17 residues. V gave up 4 bases and J gave up 9 bases; unmatched junction bases: 12. CDR3: CASSSGLAGEGGSEQFF. CDR3 sequence (DNA): TGTGCCAGCAGTTCTGGACTAGCGGGAGAAGGAGGAAGTGAGCAGTTCTTC.

This clonotype appeared many times. The rearrangement joins TRBV27 to TRBJ2-1; 12 nucleotides line up with TRBD2. The CDR3 extends over 15 amino acids. Losses at the gene ends were 4 bases for V and 2 bases for J; bases not matched to a gene: 0. Germline-derived CDR1 and CDR2 are MNHEY and SMNVEV (reference sequence). The CDR3 DNA sequence: TGTGCCAGCAGTTCTAGCGGGAGGGCCTACAATGAGCAGTTCTTC. It encodes CASSSSGRAYNEQFF.

V is TRBV6-1 and J is TRBJ2-1; 7 bases line up with TRBD1. Germline loops: CDR1 MNHNS, CDR2 SASEGT. This CDR3 has 12 residues. Trimming at V came to 6 bases and at J to 14 bases, leaving 10 bases not matched to a gene. CDR3 DNA sequence: TGTGCCAGCAGCCCCGACAGGGTGCAAGAGTTCTTC. Its protein product is CASSPDRVQEFF.

The rearrangement joins TRBV7-6 to TRBJ2-5, with a tentative D call TRBD2 (6 bases). CDR1 SGHVS and CDR2 FNYEAQ come from the germline V gene. The CDR3 has 16 residues. V lost 0 bases, J lost 2 bases, and 13 bases lay in between. CDR3 protein: CASSLAGGTGQETQYF. Here the CDR3 DNA reads TGTGCCAGCAGCTTAGCAGGAGGGACCGGACAAGAGACCCAGTACTTC.

The chain employs TRBV20-1 and TRBJ2-5, with 10 bases matching TRBD1. The CDR3 covers 17 residues. Germline-derived CDR1 and CDR2 are DFQATT and SNEGSKA (reference sequence). The V segment lost 2 bases and the J segment 5 bases; nucleotides outside the gene matches: 14. CDR3 bases: TGCAGTGCTAGAACCCCCCCCTGGACAGGGGGGCTCGAGACCCAGTACTTC. Translating gives CSARTPPWTGGLETQYF.